This T cell receptor (beta chain) derives from a study of T-cell memory formation after mild COVID-19. General study findings and limits: Clones that got smaller from day 15 to 85 had even CD4/CD8, while clones growing later tipped toward CD4+. The CD4+ clones that contracted clustered mainly within CM and EM, and the CD8+ clones concentrated in EMRA.

Germline V CDR1 and CDR2: SEHNR, FQNEAQ (reference sequence). Trimming removed 3 bases from V and 3 bases from J, with 12 bases in between. CDR3 length equals 14 residues. Regarding this clonotype: The antigen is not known.

MiXCR, applied by TCRdb to the 5' RACE reads, yields one record per CDR3 protein. This sample has 350,000 to 500,000 distinct CDR3 sequences, with about 22% found just once. This receptor was taken from an adult woman who had mild COVID-19 (a few samples of this study predate the infection). Cell type and time point are not known. This chain connects TRBV7-9 to TRBJ2-7; possibly TRBD2 for D (6 bases). Sequences were obtained from PBMCs or a T cell subset sorted from them (not recorded which). CDR3 residues: CASSFGGEDYEQYF. The CDR3 DNA reads TGTGCCAGCAGCTTCGGGGGTGAAGACTACGAGCAGTACTTC.